This TCR beta chain was sequenced in a study of blood T cell repertoires in COVID-19 (dated by TCRdb to 2018 to 2021). Notes on the research overall: Samples covering the acute and convalescent phases of COVID-19 were provided by collaborators in the United States, Italy and Spain. Deeply sampled blood TCRbeta repertoires from subjects exposed to, actively infected with, or recovered from COVID-19 were included in the dataset. The sample metadata nearly always contained a de-identified subject ID, COVID-19 status, age in years and sex. Samples came from the ongoing ImmuneRACE study (first 160 participants) plus 1,254 subjects from 6 global collaborators. Where available, HLA class I and class II types were taken from metadata supplied by the sample provider and were not determined by assay-based typing. The prospective study material was composed of cDNA or gDNA derived from T cells, B-cell-depleted T cells, or PBMCs. The repertoires were released in a freely available public database intended as a resource for research on the immune response to SARS-CoV-2. Broader findings and caveats from the paper: Clinical and demographic metadata were provided uncurated, with the amount varying by source and participant.

Trimming takes 0 bases off V and 7 bases off J; junction bases not matched to a gene: 2. The CDR3, cysteine through phenylalanine, is 15 amino acids long. Only the CDR3 region is kept as DNA, spanning 45 bases read in frame from base 1. CDR1 SGDLS and CDR2 YYNGEE are derived from the germline V gene. Points on this clone: Its target antigen remains unknown. No qualities accompany the bases; no much larger clone lies one base away.

TCRbeta CDR3 regions were amplified from genomic DNA using the immunoSEQ Assay, a bias-controlled multiplex PCR. In the original analysis: Within the assay, amplification of reference gene primers was used to estimate how many nucleated cells each sample contained. To quantify the absolute abundance of each unique TCRbeta CDR3 rearrangement, sequence reads were collapsed and filtered. For each sample, productive Simpson clonality was calculated as the square root of Simpson's diversity index over productive rearrangements. The table was pulled from immuneACCESS by TCRdb, which kept in-frame rearrangements only. Such tables lose some clones; where checked, under half of the loss comes from unresolved V genes, and the rest has no known cause. The V and J calls and clone size were taken over from that table, and D and trimming were inferred from the DNA. The sample table lists about 300,000 clones, 86% of them with a count of one. The top ten hold around 1.5% of the sample.

Collaborating institutions collected whole blood in K2EDTA tubes following their own protocols. For TCRbeta analysis, collaborators shipped samples as frozen whole blood, isolated PBMCs, or DNA extracted from either of those sample types. The TCR comes from a woman aged 50 to 60 with acute or convalescent COVID-19. The chain employs TRBV9 and TRBJ1-6, with TRBD1 identical over 9 junction bases. The source material was peripheral blood. This receptor has the CDR3 CASSVVGTGNSPLHF. The nucleotide sequence reads TGTGCCAGCAGCGTAGTGGGGACAGGGAATTCACCCCTCCACTTT. Joined to the reference TRBV9 and TRBJ1-6 proteins, this CDR3 gives the full variable domain: DSGVTQTPKHLITATGQRVTLRCSPRSGDLSVYWYQQSLDQGLQFLIQYYNGEERAKGNILERFSAQQFPDLHSELNLSSLELGDSALYFCASSVVGTGNSPLHFGNGTRLTVT.